The clone carrying this TCR beta chain was observed a single time. This sample is part of a study of OX40 agonist ivuxolimab in advanced cancers. Germline V gene data show CDR1 as LNHDA and CDR2 as SQIVND (reference sequence). The CDR3 totals 14 residues. Trimming stripped 5 bases from V and 8 bases from J, with 18 bases between. Libraries were prepared by immunoSEQ multiplex PCR; TCRdb keeps only in-frame clonotypes and omits some of them. The sample holds almost 90,000 clones; roughly 89% are singletons and the top ten take about 1.5%. The sequence derives from an adult with an advanced solid tumor such as melanoma, head and neck, liver or kidney cancer. Material: CD4+ or CD8+ T cells sorted from blood, obtained in a trial of the OX40 agonist ivuxolimab. The rearrangement joins TRBV19 to TRBJ1-2; D gene ambiguous. CDR3 nucleotide sequence: TGTGCCAGTAGTTCGTTAGAGGCCGGTGAAGGCTACACCTTC. Translated: CASSSLEAGEGYTF. Combining the CDR3 with reference TRBV19 and TRBJ1-2 gives the whole variable domain DGGITQSPKYLFRKEGQNVTLSCEQNLNHDAMYWYRQDPGQGLRLIYYSQIVNDFQKGDIAEGYSVSREKKESFPLTVTSAQKNPTAFYLCASSSLEAGEGYTFGSGTRLTVV.